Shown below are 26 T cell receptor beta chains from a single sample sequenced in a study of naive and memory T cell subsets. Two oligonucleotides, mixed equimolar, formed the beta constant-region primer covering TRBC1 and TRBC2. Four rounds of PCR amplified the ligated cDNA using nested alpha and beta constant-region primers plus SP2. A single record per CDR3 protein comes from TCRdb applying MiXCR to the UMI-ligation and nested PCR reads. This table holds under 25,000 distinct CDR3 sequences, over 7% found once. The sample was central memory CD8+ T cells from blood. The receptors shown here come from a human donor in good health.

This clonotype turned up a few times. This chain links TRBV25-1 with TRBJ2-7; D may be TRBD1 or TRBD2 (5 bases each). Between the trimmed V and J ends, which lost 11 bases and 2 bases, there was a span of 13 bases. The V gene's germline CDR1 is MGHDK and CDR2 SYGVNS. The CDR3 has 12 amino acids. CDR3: CAARGSAYEQYF. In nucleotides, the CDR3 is TGTGCCGCCCGGGGCTCCGCCTACGAGCAGTACTTC.

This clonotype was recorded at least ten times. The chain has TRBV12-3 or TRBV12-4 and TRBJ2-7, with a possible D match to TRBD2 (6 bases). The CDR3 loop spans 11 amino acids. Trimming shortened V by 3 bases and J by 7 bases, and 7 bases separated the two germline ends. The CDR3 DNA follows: TGTGCCAGCAGTTTTGGAGGGGAGCAGTACTTC. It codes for CASSFGGEQYF.

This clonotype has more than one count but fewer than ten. In nucleotides, the CDR3 is TGTGCCACCAGTGATGGGACTAGCGGCCAAGAGACCCAGTACTTC. Residues: CATSDGTSGQETQYF. This sequence joins TRBV24-1 and TRBJ2-5, with 11 bases aligning to TRBD2. Germline V gene lookup returns CDR1 KGHDR and CDR2 SFDVKD. The V and J ends lost 3 bases and 1 base, in that order; junction bases with no gene match: 0. This CDR3 has 15 residues.

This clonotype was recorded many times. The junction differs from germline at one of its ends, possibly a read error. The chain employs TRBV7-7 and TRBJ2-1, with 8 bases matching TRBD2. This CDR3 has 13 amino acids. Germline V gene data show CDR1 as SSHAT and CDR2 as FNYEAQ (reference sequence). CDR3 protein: CASSPGTSFEQFF. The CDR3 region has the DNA TGTGCTAGCAGCCCCGGGACTAGTTTTGAGCAGTTCTTC.

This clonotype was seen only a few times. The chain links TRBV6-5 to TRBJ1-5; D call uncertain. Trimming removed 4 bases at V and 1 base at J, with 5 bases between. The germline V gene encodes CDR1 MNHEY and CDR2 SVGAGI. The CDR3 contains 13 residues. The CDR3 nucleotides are TGTGCCAGCAGTTGGGGAAGCAATCAGCCCCAGCATTTT. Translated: CASSWGSNQPQHF.

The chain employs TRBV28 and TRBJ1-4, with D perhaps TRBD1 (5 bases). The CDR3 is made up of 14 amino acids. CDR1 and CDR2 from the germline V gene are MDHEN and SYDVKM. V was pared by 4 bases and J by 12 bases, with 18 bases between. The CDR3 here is CASSSDKRLTELFF. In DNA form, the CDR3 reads TGTGCCAGCAGTTCGGACAAGCGTCTTACGGAACTGTTTTTT.

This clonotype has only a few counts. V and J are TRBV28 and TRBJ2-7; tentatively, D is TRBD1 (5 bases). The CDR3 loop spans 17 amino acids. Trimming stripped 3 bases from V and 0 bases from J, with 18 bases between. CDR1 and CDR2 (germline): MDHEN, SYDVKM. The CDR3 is CASSFISVQGGSYEQYF. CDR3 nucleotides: TGTGCCAGCAGTTTTATAAGCGTCCAGGGCGGCTCCTACGAGCAGTACTTC.

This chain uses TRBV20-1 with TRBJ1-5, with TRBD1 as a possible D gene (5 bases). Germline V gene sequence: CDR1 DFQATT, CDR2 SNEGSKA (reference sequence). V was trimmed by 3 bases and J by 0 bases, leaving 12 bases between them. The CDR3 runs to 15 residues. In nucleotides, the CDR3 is TGCAGTGCTAGTCCGGGGGGGGTTAGCAATCAGCCCCAGCATTTT. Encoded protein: CSASPGGVSNQPQHF.

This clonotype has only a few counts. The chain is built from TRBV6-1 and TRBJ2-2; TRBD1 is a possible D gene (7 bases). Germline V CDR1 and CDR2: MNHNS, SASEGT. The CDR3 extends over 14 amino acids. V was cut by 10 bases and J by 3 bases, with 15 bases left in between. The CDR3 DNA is TGTGCCATCCAGGGGGGTATGGACACCGGGGAGCTGTTTTTT. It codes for CAIQGGMDTGELFF.

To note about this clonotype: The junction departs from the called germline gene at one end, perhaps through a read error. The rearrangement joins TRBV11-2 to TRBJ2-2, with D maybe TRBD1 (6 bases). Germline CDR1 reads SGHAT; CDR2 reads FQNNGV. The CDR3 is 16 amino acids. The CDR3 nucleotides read TGTGCCAGCAGCTTCACACAGGGTATGAACGCCGGGGAGCTGTTTTTT. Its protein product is CASSFTQGMNAGELFF. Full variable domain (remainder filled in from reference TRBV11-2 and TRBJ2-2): EAGVAQSPRYKIIEKRQSVAFWCNPISGHATLYWYQQILGQGPKLLIQFQNNGVVDDSQLPKDRFSAERLKGVDSTLKIQPAKLEDSAVYLCASSFTQGMNAGELFFGEGSRLTVL.

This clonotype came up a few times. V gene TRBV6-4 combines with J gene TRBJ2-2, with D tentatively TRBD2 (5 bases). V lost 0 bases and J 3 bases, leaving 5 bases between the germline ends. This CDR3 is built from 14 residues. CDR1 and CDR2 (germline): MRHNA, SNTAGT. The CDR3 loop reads CASSDSRDTGELFF. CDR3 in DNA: TGTGCCAGCAGTGACTCGCGGGACACCGGGGAGCTGTTTTTT.

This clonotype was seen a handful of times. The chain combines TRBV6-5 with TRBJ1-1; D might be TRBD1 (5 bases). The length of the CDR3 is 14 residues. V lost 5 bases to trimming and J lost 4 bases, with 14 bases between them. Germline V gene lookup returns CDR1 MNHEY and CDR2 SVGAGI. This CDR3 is CASSQGIGSTEAFF. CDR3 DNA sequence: TGTGCCAGCAGTCAGGGAATTGGAAGCACTGAAGCTTTCTTT.

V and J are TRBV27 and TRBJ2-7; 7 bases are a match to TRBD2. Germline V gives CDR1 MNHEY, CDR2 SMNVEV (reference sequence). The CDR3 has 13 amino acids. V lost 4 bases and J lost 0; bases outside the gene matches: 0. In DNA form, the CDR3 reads TGTGCCAGCAGTTGGGGGGGCTCCTACGAGCAGTACTTC. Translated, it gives CASSWGGSYEQYF.

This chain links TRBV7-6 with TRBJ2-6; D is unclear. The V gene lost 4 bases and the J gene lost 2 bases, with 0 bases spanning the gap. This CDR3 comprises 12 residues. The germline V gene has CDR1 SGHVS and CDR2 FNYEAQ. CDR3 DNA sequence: TGTGCCAGCAGCTCTGGGGCCAACGTCCTGACTTTC. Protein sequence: CASSSGANVLTF.

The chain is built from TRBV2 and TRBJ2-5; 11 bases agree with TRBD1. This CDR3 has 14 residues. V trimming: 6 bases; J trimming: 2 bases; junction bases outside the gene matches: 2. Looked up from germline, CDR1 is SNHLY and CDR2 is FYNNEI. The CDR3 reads CASRGTGGQETQYF. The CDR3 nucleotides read TGTGCCAGCAGGGGGACAGGGGGGCAAGAGACCCAGTACTTC.

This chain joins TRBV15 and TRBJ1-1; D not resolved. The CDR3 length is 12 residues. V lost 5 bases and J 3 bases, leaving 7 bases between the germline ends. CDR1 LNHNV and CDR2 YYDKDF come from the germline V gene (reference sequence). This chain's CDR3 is CATSEGYTEAFF. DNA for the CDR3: TGTGCCACCAGCGAGGGCTACACTGAAGCTTTCTTT.

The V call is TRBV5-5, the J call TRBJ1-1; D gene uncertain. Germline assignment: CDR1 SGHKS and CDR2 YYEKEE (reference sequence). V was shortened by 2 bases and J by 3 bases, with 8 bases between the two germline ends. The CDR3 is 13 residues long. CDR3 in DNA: TGTGCCAGCAGCTTCATCTGGGACACTGAAGCTTTCTTT. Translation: CASSFIWDTEAFF.

DNA of the CDR3: TGCAGCGTTGCAGGGTTCACTGAAGCTTTCTTT. It translates to CSVAGFTEAFF. The V and J genes are TRBV29-1 and TRBJ1-1; tentative D call: TRBD1 (5 bases). The CDR3 contains 11 residues. The germline V gene encodes CDR1 SQVTM and CDR2 ANQGSEA. V lost 4 bases and J 4 bases, leaving 7 bases between the germline ends.

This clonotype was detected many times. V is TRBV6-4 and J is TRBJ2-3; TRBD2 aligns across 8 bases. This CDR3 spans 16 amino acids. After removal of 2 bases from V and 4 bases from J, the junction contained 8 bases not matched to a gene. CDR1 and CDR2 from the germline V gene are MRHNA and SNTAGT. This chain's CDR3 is CASSDSSGIGSDTQYF. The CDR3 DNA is TGTGCCAGCAGTGACAGTAGCGGGATTGGGTCAGATACGCAGTATTTT.

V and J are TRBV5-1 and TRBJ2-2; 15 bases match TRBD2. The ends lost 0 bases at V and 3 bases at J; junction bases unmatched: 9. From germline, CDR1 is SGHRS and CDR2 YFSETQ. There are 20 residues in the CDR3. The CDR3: CASSLGLRTSGREHTGELFF. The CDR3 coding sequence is TGCGCCAGCAGCTTGGGTCTCCGGACTAGCGGGAGGGAGCACACCGGGGAGCTGTTTTTT.

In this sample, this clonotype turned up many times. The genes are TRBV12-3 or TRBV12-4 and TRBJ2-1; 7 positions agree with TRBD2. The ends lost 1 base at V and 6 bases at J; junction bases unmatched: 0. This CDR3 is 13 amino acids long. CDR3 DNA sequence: TGTGCCAGCAGTTTAGGCGGGAGCAATGAGCAGTTCTTC. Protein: CASSLGGSNEQFF.

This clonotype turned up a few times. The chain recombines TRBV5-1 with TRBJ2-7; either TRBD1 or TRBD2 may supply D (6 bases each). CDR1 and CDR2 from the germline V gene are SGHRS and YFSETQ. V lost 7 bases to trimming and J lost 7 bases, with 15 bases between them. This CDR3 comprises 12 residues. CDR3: CASGIRGVEQYF. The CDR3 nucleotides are TGCGCCAGCGGAATTAGGGGGGTTGAGCAGTACTTC.

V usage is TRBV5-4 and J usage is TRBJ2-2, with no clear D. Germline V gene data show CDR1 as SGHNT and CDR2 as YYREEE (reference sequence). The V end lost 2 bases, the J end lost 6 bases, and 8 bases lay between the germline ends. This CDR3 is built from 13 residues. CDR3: CASSFSKSGELFF. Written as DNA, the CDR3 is TGTGCCAGCAGCTTTTCCAAGTCCGGGGAGCTGTTTTTT.

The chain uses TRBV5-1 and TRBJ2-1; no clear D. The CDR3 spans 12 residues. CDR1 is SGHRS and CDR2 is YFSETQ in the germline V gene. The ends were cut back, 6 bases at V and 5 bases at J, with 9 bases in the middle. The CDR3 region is CASNKYDNEQFF. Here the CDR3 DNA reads TGCGCCAGCAACAAGTATGACAATGAGCAGTTCTTC.

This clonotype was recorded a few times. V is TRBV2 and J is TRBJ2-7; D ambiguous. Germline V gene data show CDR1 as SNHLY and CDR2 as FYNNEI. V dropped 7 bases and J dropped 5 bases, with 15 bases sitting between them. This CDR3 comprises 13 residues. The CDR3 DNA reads TGTGCCAGCATACTGCCCCAACTCGACGAGCAGTACTTC. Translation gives CASILPQLDEQYF.

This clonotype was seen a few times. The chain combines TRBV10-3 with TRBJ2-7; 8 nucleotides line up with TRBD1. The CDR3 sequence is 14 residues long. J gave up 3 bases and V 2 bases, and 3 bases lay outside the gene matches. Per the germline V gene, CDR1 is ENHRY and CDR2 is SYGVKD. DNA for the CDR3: TGTGCCATCAGTGAGCTTGGGACAGGCTACGAGCAGTACTTC. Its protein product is CAISELGTGYEQYF.